This TCR beta chain was sequenced in a study of identifying expanded T cells in peripheral blood. Repertoires were generated with immunoSEQ multiplex PCR, while TCRdb's copy carries only in-frame clones and drops some. The data contain approximately 90,000 clones, around 88% of them singletons. This CDR3 is 18 amino acids long. The V end was cut by 1 base, the J end by 3 bases, with 23 bases between. Germline V gives CDR1 SGHRS, CDR2 YFSETQ. The sequencing sample was made of blood. This chain joins TRBV5-1 and TRBJ2-7; tentatively, D is TRBD2 (6 bases). This TCR was sampled from a person aged 18 to 69 in good health. For the CDR3, the DNA is TGCGCCAGCAGCTTGTTCGAGTCGAGACTAGAAAAACACTACGAGCAGTACTTC. Amino acid sequence: CASSLFESRLEKHYEQYF.